These 7 T cell receptor beta chains were all obtained from the same sample, sequenced in a study of CD8 T cells in ankylosing spondylitis. Using its own MiXCR run on the 5' RACE reads, TCRdb lists one record per CDR3 protein. The sample lists some 130,000 distinct CDR3 sequences, about 7% occurring once. The specimen was blood, either unsorted or a sorted T cell fraction (not recorded which). The receptors originated from a female donor with ankylosing spondylitis or in good health (not recorded which).

This clonotype was picked up many times. The V call is TRBV25-1, the J call TRBJ2-7; 9 bases match TRBD2. Germline CDR1 and CDR2: MGHDK and SYGVNS. This CDR3 has 14 amino acids. The J segment lost 0 bases and the V segment lost 3 bases, leaving 0 bases of the junction unmatched. CDR3 sequence (DNA): TGTGCCAGCAGTGATAGCGGGAGCTCCTACGAGCAGTACTTC. Translated: CASSDSGSSYEQYF.

This clonotype occurred many times. The chain is built from TRBV4-1 and TRBJ2-5, with TRBD2 identical over 8 bases. CDR1 and CDR2 from the germline V gene are MGHRA and YSYEKL. The CDR3 extends over 16 amino acids. Trimming cost V 1 base and J 2 bases; bases outside gene matches: 6. The CDR3 region is CASSQVSGGQQETQYF. Written as DNA, the CDR3 is TGCGCCAGCAGCCAAGTGTCGGGGGGGCAGCAAGAGACCCAGTACTTC.

This clonotype turned up a few times. This chain joins TRBV18 and TRBJ1-1; 8 bases match TRBD1. V gave up 5 bases and J gave up 4 bases; unmatched junction bases: 12. The CDR3 length is 16 residues. Germline V lookup: CDR1 KGHSH, CDR2 LQKENI. The CDR3 loop reads CASSERRTGKFTEAFF. Here the CDR3 DNA reads TGTGCCAGCTCAGAGCGCCGGACAGGGAAGTTCACTGAAGCTTTCTTT.

This clonotype was picked up many times. The chain combines TRBV29-1 with TRBJ2-3, with D tentatively TRBD2 (6 bases). V was shortened by 4 bases and J by 4 bases, with 12 bases between the two germline ends. The V gene's germline CDR1 is SQVTM and CDR2 ANQGSEA. This CDR3 is built from 13 residues. CDR3 DNA: TGCAGCGTTGGCGGCGGGGTGTCAGATACGCAGTATTTT. Its protein product is CSVGGGVSDTQYF.

This clonotype was recorded at least ten times. The V and J genes are TRBV7-9 and TRBJ2-2; D remains unclear. The germline CDR1 and CDR2 sequences are SEHNR and FQNEAQ (reference sequence). The CDR3 has 14 amino acids. V was cut by 1 base and J by 1 base, with 4 bases left in between. The CDR3 DNA reads as TGTGCCAGCAGCTTAGTGGGGAACACCGGGGAGCTGTTTTTT. This gives the protein CASSLVGNTGELFF.

This clonotype was detected ten times or more. The chain is built from TRBV5-1 and TRBJ1-1; D is unclear. V lost 4 bases, J lost 8 bases, and 12 bases lay in between. Germline V gives CDR1 SGHRS, CDR2 YFSETQ. CDR3 length: 12 residues. CDR3 amino acids: CASSPNSGEAFF. For the CDR3, the DNA is TGCGCCAGCAGCCCAAACTCCGGGGAAGCTTTCTTT. Filled out from reference TRBV5-1 and TRBJ1-1, the complete variable domain reads KAGVTQTPRYLIKTRGQQVTLSCSPISGHRSVSWYQQTPGQGLQFLFEYFSETQRNKGNFPGRFSGRQFSNSRSEMNVSTLELGDSALYLCASSPNSGEAFFGQGTRLTVV.

The J gene is TRBJ1-5, the V gene TRBV19; 8 bases are a match to TRBD1. The germline V gene has CDR1 LNHDA and CDR2 SQIVND (reference sequence). This CDR3 has 15 amino acids. The V gene end was trimmed by 3 bases and the J gene end by 6 bases; junction bases not matched to a gene: 7. CDR3 sequence (DNA): TGTGCCAGTAGTATTCAGGGGGCGTTTGGTCAGCCCCAGCATTTT. Its translation: CASSIQGAFGQPQHF. The full variable domain, rest sourced from reference TRBV19 and TRBJ1-5, is DGGITQSPKYLFRKEGQNVTLSCEQNLNHDAMYWYRQDPGQGLRLIYYSQIVNDFQKGDIAEGYSVSREKKESFPLTVTSAQKNPTAFYLCASSIQGAFGQPQHFGDGTRLSIL.